One TCR beta chain is described in this entry. What it recognizes is unknown. The sample is drawn from a study of blood T cells in healthy people across ages. Together with a sample-barcoded 5' primer, a J-beta primer mix was included in a second PCR lasting roughly 7 to 11 cycles. A tag from a template-switch adaptor with 12 random nucleotides marked each cDNA molecule. Sequencing recovered at least 3 million CDR3-containing paired-end reads from each sample. TCRdb analysed the 5' RACE reads with MiXCR anew, one entry per CDR3 protein. Here the sample spans about a million distinct CDR3 sequences, roughly 47% being singletons. Trimming removed 4 bases from V and 7 bases from J, with 15 bases in between. Germline loops: CDR1 SGHRS, CDR2 YFSETQ. The CDR3 spans 14 residues. Study results and limitations: Long-lived donors had more naive CD4+ cells and higher diversity than aged donors.

Sequencing input: blood. The TCR comes from a woman aged 55-75 years in good health. This chain uses TRBV5-1 with TRBJ1-5; weak D call: TRBD1 (5 bases). In DNA, the CDR3 is TGCGCCAGCAGCCGGAACGGGGGGGGGCAGCCCCAGCATTTT. This sequence encodes CASSRNGGGQPQHF. Full variable domain (outside the CDR3, taken from reference TRBV5-1 and TRBJ1-5): KAGVTQTPRYLIKTRGQQVTLSCSPISGHRSVSWYQQTPGQGLQFLFEYFSETQRNKGNFPGRFSGRQFSNSRSEMNVSTLELGDSALYLCASSRNGGGQPQHFGDGTRLSIL.